These T cell receptor beta chains were read from a single sample in a study of cytomegalovirus exposure and HLA in healthy donors. The assay was immunoSEQ multiplex PCR, and TCRdb's table has in-frame clones only and misses some. The table for this sample gives about 160,000 clones. Sequencing was carried out using PBMCs. All receptors come from a man aged 25-45 years in good health and CMV-seronegative. Each CDR3 is given with its conserved first and last residue. The order of the fields is J gene, V gene, D gene, CDR3 protein, CDR3 DNA. The D gene is left open where the match is weak.

TRBJ2-1 | TRBV6-5 | - | CATFRDPYNEQFF | TGTGCCACCTTCCGGGATCCCTACAATGAGCAGTTCTTC
TRBJ1-1 | TRBV6-5 | TRBD1 | CASRRQGAAFF | TGTGCCAGCAGGCGACAGGGGGCAGCTTTCTTT
TRBJ2-1 | TRBV15 | - | CATSRVTFLGGVNEQFF | TGTGCCACCAGCAGAGTCACCTTTCTAGGGGGAGTCAATGAGCAGTTCTTC
TRBJ2-5 | TRBV9 | - | CASSVALSETQYF | TGTGCCAGCAGCGTAGCTCTGTCGGAGACCCAGTACTTC
TRBJ1-2 | TRBV19 | - | CASSPMTETNGYTF | TGTGCCAGTAGCCCGATGACAGAAACCAATGGCTACACCTTC
TRBJ1-1 | TRBV28 | - | CASIRNRISTEAFF | TGTGCCAGCATTCGAAACAGGATCAGCACTGAAGCTTTCTTT
TRBJ2-1 | TRBV5-4 | TRBD2 | CASSSKTSGLYNEQFF | TGTGCCAGCAGCTCCAAAACTAGCGGGCTATACAATGAGCAGTTCTTC
TRBJ2-3 | TRBV18 | - | CASSPPDSRGEDTQYF | TGTGCCAGCTCACCACCGGACAGCCGAGGGGAAGATACGCAGTATTTT
TRBJ2-3 | TRBV19 | - | CASSGQSTDTQYF | TGTGCCAGTAGTGGCCAGAGCACAGATACGCAGTATTTT
TRBJ2-2 | TRBV30 | TRBD2 | CAFSGRAGAGELFF | TGTGCCTTTAGCGGGAGGGCTGGGGCCGGGGAGCTGTTTTTT
TRBJ2-7 | TRBV5-4 | TRBD2 | CASSPSAGGEYEQYF | TGTGCCAGCAGCCCATCCGCCGGGGGGGAATACGAGCAGTACTTC
TRBJ2-7 | TRBV6-5 | TRBD2 | CASSYLDRGVYEQYF | TGTGCCAGCAGTTATCTTGATCGGGGGGTGTACGAGCAGTACTTC
TRBJ1-1 | TRBV19 | - | CASQEAFF | TGTGCCAGTCAAGAAGCTTTCTTT
TRBJ2-5 | TRBV5-4 | TRBD2 | CASSLPSRGGSETQYF | TGTGCCAGCAGCTTGCCCTCTCGGGGCGGGAGTGAGACCCAGTACTTC
TRBJ2-7 | TRBV6-1 | TRBD1 | CANSRGLSYEQYF | TGTGCCAATAGCAGGGGGTTGTCATACGAGCAGTACTTC
TRBJ2-2 | TRBV5-1 | TRBD1 | CASSSPPGQGNTGELFF | TGCGCCAGCAGTTCACCTCCGGGACAGGGGAACACCGGGGAGCTGTTTTTT
TRBJ2-1 | TRBV5-1 | - | CASRGTGYNEQFF | TGCGCCAGCAGGGGCACGGGATACAATGAGCAGTTCTTC
TRBJ2-4 | TRBV6-5 | - | CASRVQGAKNIQYF | TGTGCCAGCAGGGTACAGGGAGCCAAAAACATTCAGTACTTC
TRBJ2-7 | TRBV14 | TRBD1 | CASSPGTGFTRYEQYF | TGTGCCAGCAGCCCCGGGACAGGGTTTACGAGATACGAGCAGTACTTC
TRBJ2-1 | TRBV29-1 | TRBD1 | CSVEGQGNEQFF | TGCAGCGTGGAGGGACAGGGGAATGAGCAGTTCTTC
TRBJ1-1 | TRBV27 | - | CASTSAYGEAFF | TGTGCCAGCACCAGCGCCTACGGTGAAGCTTTCTTT
TRBJ2-2 | TRBV10-3 | - | CAISVRTDLLTGELFF | TGTGCCATCAGTGTGCGTACAGACCTTCTCACCGGGGAGCTGTTTTTT
TRBJ2-1 | TRBV4-1 | TRBD2 | CASSRWGTSGRGNEQFF | TGCGCCAGCAGCCGATGGGGCACTAGCGGGAGAGGGAATGAGCAGTTCTTC
TRBJ1-1 | TRBV2 | - | CASSETETVRWTEAFF | TGTGCCAGCAGTGAAACAGAGACAGTGAGGTGGACTGAAGCTTTCTTT
TRBJ2-7 | TRBV5-1 | - | CASSLASLEGEQYF | TGCGCCAGCAGCTTGGCGTCACTAGAAGGGGAGCAGTACTTC
TRBJ2-5 | TRBV10-3 | - | CAISPREPGGETQYF | TGTGCCATCAGTCCTCGGGAGCCTGGCGGAGAGACCCAGTACTTC
TRBJ1-1 | TRBV19 | - | CASRRVDEAGSTEAFF | TGTGCCAGTAGACGGGTGGATGAAGCGGGGAGTACTGAAGCTTTCTTT
TRBJ2-1 | TRBV4-1 | TRBD2 | CASKGLAAYNEQFF | TGCGCCAGCAAGGGACTAGCGGCCTACAATGAGCAGTTCTTC
TRBJ2-3 | TRBV9 | - | CASSVARTGTDTQYF | TGTGCCAGCAGCGTAGCTAGAACAGGGACAGATACGCAGTATTTT
TRBJ1-1 | TRBV19 | - | CASTGGVEAFF | TGTGCCAGCACCGGAGGAGTTGAAGCTTTCTTT
TRBJ1-2 | TRBV5-1 | TRBD1 | CASSFDRAPYGYTF | TGCGCCAGCAGCTTCGACAGGGCCCCGTATGGCTACACCTTC
TRBJ2-1 | TRBV21-1 | - | CASTGERDCDEQFF | TGTGCCAGCACGGGTGAGAGGGATTGCGATGAGCAGTTCTTC
TRBJ2-2 | TRBV4-1 | - | CASSQGMNTGELFF | TGCGCCAGCAGCCAAGGTATGAACACCGGGGAGCTGTTTTTT